This T cell receptor beta chain was sequenced for a study of PD-1 blockade in classical Hodgkin lymphoma. Study findings and constraints: Complete responders entered with baseline diversity on par with newly diagnosed patients, the results showed. Possibly reflecting disease activity or prior therapy, repertoire differences have causes that remain undefined. There was a significant rise in CD4+ TCR diversity by C4D1, with no such rise for CD8+.

Remarks on this clone: Its antigen is not known.

Every patient had relapsed following autologous stem cell transplantation, and cohorts differed in brentuximab vedotin exposure. Data came from immunoSEQ multiplex PCR; TCRdb stores just in-frame clones and leaves some out. Of under 25,000 clones listed, 70% to 80% are singletons. The material sequenced was peripheral blood mononuclear cells (PBMCs), taken before the second cycle of nivolumab. This TCR was recovered from a human donor with classical Hodgkin lymphoma.

The CDR3 is CASSIRGQGMVPEQYF. In DNA, the CDR3 is TGTGCCAGTAGTATACGGGGACAGGGAATGGTTCCCGAGCAGTACTTC. The V gene is TRBV19, the J gene TRBJ2-7; TRBD1 agrees at 9 bases. The germline V gene encodes CDR1 LNHDA and CDR2 SQIVND (reference sequence). The CDR3 contains 16 residues. The junction had 11 bases not matched to a gene; V was cut back by 2 bases and J by 6 bases.